This TCR beta chain was obtained from a study of shared clonotypes between healthy human individuals. V shed 0 bases and J 8 bases; nucleotides not matched to a gene: 5. The CDR3 runs to 15 residues. Germline loops: CDR1 KGHSH, CDR2 LQKENI. The data were produced by immunoSEQ multiplex PCR, yet TCRdb's version contains in-frame clones alone and is incomplete. This sample has about 1.5 million clones, with roughly 95% found just once. This chain uses TRBV18 with TRBJ2-1, with 9 nucleotides matching TRBD1. Sequenced input: naive CD4+ T cells sorted from blood. Subset meaning: CD45RA+ positively selected. This TCR was recovered from a man between 25 and 39 years old in good health. CDR3 nucleotides: TGTGCCAGCTCACCACCGAACGGACAGGGGCATGAGCAGTTCTTC. It yields the protein CASSPPNGQGHEQFF.